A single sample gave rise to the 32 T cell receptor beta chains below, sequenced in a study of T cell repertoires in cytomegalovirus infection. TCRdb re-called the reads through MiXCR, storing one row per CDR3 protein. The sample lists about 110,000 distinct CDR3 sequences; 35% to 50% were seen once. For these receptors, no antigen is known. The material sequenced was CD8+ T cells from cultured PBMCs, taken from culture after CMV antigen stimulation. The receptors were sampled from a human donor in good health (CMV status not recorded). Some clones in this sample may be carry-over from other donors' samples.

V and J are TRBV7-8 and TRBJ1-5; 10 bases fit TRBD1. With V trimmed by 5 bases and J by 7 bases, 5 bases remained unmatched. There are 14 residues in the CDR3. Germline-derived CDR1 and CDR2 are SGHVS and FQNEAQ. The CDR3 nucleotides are TGTGCCAGCAGCCCTGGGACAGGGGCCCAGCCCCAGCATTTT. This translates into CASSPGTGAQPQHF.

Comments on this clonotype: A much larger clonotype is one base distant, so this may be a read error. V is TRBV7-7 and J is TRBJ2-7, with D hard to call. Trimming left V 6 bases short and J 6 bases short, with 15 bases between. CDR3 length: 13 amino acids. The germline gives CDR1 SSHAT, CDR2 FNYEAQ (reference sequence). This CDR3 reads CASREYGTGEQYF. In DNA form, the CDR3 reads TGTGCCAGCAGAGAGTACGGAACGGGCGAGCAGTACTTC. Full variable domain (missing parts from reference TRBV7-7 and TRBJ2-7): GAGVSQSPRYKVTKRGQDVTLRCDPISSHATLYWYQQALGQGPEFLTYFNYEAQPDKSGLPSDRFSAERPEGSISTLTIQRTEQRDSAMYRCASREYGTGEQYFGPGTRLTVT.

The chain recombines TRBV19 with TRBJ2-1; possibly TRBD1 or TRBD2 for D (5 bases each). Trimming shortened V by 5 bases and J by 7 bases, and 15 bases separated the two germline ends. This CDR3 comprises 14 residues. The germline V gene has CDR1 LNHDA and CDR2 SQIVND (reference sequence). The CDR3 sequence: CASSGWDDWNEQFF. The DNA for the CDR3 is TGTGCCAGTAGTGGTTGGGACGACTGGAATGAGCAGTTCTTC. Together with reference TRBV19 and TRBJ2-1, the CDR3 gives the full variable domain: DGGITQSPKYLFRKEGQNVTLSCEQNLNHDAMYWYRQDPGQGLRLIYYSQIVNDFQKGDIAEGYSVSREKKESFPLTVTSAQKNPTAFYLCASSGWDDWNEQFFGPGTRLTVL.

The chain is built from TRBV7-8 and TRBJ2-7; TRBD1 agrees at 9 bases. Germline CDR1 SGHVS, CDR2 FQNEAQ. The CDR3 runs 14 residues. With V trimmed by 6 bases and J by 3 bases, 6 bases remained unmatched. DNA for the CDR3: TGTGCCAGCAGACCGGGACAGGGTCTCTACGAGCAGTACTTC. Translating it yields CASRPGQGLYEQYF.

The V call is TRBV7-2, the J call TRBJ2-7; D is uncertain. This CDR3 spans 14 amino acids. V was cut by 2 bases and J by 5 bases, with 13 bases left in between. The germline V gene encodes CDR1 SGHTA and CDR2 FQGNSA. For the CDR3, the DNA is TGTGCCAGCAGCTTATCCAGCTCTCTCAACGAGCAGTACTTC. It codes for CASSLSSSLNEQYF.

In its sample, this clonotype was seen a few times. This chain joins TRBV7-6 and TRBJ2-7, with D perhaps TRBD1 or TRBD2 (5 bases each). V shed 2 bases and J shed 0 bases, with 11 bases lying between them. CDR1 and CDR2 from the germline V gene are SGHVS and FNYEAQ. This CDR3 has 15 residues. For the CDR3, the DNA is TGTGCCAGCAGCTTATGGCAGGGACCCTCCTACGAGCAGTACTTC. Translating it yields CASSLWQGPSYEQYF.

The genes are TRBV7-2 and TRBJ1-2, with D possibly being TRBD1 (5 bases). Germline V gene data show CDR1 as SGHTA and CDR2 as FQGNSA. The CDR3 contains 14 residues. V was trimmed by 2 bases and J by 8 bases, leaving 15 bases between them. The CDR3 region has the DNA TGTGCCAGCAGCTTAACCATCGCAGGGAAGGGCTACACCTTC. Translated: CASSLTIAGKGYTF.

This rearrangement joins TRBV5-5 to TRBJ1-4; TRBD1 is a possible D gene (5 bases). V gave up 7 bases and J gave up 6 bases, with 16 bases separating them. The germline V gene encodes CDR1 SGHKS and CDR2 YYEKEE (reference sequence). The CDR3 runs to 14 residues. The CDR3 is CASGRDLGDEKLFF. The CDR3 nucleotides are TGTGCCAGCGGGCGGGACCTAGGGGATGAAAAACTGTTTTTT.

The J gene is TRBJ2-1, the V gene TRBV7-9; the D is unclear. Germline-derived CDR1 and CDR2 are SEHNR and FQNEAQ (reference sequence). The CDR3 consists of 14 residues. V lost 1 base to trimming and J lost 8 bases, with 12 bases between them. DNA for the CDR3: TGTGCCAGCAGCTTAGTTATAGGGCGGTATGAGCAGTTCTTC. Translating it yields CASSLVIGRYEQFF.

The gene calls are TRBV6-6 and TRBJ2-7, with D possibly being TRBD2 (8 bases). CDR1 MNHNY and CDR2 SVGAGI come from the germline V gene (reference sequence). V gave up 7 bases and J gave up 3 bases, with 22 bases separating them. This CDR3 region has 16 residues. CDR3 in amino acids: CASKGGFSGKHYEQYF. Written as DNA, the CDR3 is TGTGCCAGCAAAGGGGGCTTTAGCGGGAAACACTACGAGCAGTACTTC.

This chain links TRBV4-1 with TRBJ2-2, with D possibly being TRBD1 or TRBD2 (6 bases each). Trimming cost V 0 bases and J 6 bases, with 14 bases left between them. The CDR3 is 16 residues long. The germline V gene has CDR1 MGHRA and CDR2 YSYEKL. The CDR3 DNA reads TGCGCCAGCAGCCAAGACGCAGGTCGGGGGCCCGGGGAGCTGTTTTTT. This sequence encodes CASSQDAGRGPGELFF.

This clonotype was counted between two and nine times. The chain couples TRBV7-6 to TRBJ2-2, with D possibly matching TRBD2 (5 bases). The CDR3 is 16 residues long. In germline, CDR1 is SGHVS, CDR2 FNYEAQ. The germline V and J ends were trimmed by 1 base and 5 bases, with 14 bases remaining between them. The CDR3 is CASSLVRLPGTGELFF. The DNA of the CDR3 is TGTGCCAGCAGCTTAGTGAGGCTGCCGGGGACCGGGGAGCTGTTTTTT.

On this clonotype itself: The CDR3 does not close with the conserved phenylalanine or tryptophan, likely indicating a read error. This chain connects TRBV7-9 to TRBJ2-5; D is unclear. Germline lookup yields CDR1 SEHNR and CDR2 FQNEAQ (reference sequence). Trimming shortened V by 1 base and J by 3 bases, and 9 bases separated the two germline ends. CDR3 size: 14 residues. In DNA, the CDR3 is TGTGCCAGCAGCTTAGTGGTTGGAGAAGAGACCCAGTACTCC. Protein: CASSLVVGEETQYS.

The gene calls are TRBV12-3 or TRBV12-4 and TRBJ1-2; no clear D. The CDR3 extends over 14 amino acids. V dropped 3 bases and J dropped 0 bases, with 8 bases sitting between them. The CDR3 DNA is TGTGCCAGCAGTTTTCTTCAATCTAACTATGGCTACACCTTC. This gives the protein CASSFLQSNYGYTF.

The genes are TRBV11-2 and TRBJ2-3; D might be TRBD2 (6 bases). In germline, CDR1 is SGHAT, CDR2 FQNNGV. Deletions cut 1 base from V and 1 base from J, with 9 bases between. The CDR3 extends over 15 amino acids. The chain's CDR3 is CASSLGLGGTDTQYF. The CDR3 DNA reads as TGTGCCAGCAGCTTAGGACTAGGTGGCACAGATACGCAGTATTTT. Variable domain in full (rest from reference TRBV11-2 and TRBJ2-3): EAGVAQSPRYKIIEKRQSVAFWCNPISGHATLYWYQQILGQGPKLLIQFQNNGVVDDSQLPKDRFSAERLKGVDSTLKIQPAKLEDSAVYLCASSLGLGGTDTQYFGPGTRLTVL.

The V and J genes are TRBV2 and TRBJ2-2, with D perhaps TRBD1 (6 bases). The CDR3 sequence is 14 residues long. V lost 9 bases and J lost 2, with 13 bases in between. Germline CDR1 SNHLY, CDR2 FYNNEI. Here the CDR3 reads CASPPGQNTGELFF. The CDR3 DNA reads TGTGCCAGTCCTCCGGGACAAAACACCGGGGAGCTGTTTTTT. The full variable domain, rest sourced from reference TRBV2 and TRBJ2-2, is EPEVTQTPSHQVTQMGQEVILRCVPISNHLYFYWYRQILGQKVEFLVSFYNNEISEKSEIFDDQFSVERPDGSNFTLKIRSTKLEDSAMYFCASPPGQNTGELFFGEGSRLTVL.

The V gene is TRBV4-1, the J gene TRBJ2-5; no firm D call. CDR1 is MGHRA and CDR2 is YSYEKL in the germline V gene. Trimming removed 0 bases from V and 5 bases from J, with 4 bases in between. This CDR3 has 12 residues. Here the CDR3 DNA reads TGCGCCAGCAGCCAAGATAGGGAGACCCAGTACTTC. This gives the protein CASSQDRETQYF.

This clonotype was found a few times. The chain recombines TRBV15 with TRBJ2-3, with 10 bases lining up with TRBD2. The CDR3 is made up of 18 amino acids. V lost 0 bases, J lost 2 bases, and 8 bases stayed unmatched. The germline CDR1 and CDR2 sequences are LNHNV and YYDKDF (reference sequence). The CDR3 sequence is CATSRDLLAGDLTDTQYF. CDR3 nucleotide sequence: TGTGCCACCAGCAGAGATCTGCTAGCGGGGGATCTCACAGATACGCAGTATTTT.

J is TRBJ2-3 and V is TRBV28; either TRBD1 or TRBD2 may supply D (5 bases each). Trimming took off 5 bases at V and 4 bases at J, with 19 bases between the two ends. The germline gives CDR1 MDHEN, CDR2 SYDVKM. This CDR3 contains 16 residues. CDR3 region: CASSPMGPRRSDTQYF. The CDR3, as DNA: TGTGCCAGCAGTCCTATGGGACCGCGTAGATCAGATACGCAGTATTTT.

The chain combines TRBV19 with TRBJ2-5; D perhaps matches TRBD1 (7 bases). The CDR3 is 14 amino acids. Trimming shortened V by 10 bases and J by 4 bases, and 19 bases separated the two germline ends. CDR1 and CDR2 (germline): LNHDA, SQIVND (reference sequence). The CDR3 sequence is CATHPGGGTETQYF. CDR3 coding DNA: TGTGCCACACACCCAGGAGGGGGCACAGAGACCCAGTACTTC.

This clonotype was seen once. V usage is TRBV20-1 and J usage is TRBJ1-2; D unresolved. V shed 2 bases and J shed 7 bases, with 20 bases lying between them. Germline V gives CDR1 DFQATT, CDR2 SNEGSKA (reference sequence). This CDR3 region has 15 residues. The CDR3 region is CSARPLPGIDTGYTF. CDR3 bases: TGCAGTGCTAGACCTCTCCCCGGTATCGATACTGGCTACACCTTC.

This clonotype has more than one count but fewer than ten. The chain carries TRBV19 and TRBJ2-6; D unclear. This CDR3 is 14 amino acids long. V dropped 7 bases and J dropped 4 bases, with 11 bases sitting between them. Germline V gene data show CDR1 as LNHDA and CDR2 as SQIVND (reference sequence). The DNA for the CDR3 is TGTGCCAGTATAAGGACGTCCGGGGCCAACGTCCTGACTTTC. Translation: CASIRTSGANVLTF.

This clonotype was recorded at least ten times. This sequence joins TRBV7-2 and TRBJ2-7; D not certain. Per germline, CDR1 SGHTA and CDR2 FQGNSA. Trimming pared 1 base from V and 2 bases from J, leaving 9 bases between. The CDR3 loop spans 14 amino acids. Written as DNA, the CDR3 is TGTGCCAGCAGCTTAGGTCTGGGAACCTACGAGCAGTACTTC. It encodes CASSLGLGTYEQYF.

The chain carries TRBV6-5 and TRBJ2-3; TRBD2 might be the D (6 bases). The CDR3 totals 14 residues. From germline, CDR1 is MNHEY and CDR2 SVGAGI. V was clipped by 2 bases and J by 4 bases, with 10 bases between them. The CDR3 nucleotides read TGTGCCAGCAGTTACAGATGGGGGGCAGATACGCAGTATTTT. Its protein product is CASSYRWGADTQYF.

The CDR3 sequence: CASIPKIDRPNYEQYF. CDR3 DNA: TGTGCCAGCATTCCCAAGATAGACAGGCCAAACTACGAGCAGTACTTC. This chain connects TRBV2 to TRBJ2-7, with TRBD1 as a possible D gene (6 bases). V gave up 7 bases and J gave up 3 bases, with 22 bases separating them. Looked up from germline, CDR1 is SNHLY and CDR2 is FYNNEI. The CDR3 spans 16 residues.

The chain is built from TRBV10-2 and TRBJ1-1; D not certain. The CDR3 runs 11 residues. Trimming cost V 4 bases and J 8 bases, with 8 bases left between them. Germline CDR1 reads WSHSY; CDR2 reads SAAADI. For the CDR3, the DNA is TGCGCCAGCAGTGTTGGGGAGGAAGCTTTCTTT. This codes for CASSVGEEAFF.

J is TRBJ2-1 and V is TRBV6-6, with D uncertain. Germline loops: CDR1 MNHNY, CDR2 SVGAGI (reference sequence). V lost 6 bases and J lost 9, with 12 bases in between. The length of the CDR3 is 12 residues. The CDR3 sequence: CASSGIRVEQFF. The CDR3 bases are TGTGCCAGCAGCGGAATTCGGGTTGAGCAGTTCTTC.

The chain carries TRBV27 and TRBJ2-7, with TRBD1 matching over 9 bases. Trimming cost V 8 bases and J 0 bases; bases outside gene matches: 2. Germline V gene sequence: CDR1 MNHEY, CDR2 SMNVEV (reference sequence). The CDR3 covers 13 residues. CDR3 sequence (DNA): TGTGCCAGCGGACAGGGGAGCTCCTACGAGCAGTACTTC. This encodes CASGQGSSYEQYF.

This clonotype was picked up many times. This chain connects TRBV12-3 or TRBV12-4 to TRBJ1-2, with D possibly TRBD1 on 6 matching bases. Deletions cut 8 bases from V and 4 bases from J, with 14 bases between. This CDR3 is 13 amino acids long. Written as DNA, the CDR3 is TGTGCCAGCGGAAGGACAGTCTTCTATGGCTACACCTTC. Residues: CASGRTVFYGYTF.

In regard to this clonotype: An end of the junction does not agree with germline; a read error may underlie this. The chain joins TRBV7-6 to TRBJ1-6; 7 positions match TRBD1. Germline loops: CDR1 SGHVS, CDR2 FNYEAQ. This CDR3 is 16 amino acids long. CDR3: CASSLYGTASNSPLRF. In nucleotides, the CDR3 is TGTGCCAGCAGCTTATATGGGACAGCTAGTAATTCACCCCTCCGCTTT.

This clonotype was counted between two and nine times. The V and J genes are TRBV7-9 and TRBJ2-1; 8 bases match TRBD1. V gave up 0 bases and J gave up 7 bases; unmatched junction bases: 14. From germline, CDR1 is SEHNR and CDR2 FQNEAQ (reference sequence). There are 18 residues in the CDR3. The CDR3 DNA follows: TGTGCCAGCAGCTTAGCGGCTGATCAGGGGGCGATGTTGAATGAGCAGTTCTTC. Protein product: CASSLAADQGAMLNEQFF.

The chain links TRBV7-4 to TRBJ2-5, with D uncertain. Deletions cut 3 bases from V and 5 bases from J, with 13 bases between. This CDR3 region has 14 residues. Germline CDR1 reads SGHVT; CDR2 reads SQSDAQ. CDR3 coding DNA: TGTGCCAGCAGCTTGTGGGGTACCGAGGAGACCCAGTACTTC. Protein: CASSLWGTEETQYF.